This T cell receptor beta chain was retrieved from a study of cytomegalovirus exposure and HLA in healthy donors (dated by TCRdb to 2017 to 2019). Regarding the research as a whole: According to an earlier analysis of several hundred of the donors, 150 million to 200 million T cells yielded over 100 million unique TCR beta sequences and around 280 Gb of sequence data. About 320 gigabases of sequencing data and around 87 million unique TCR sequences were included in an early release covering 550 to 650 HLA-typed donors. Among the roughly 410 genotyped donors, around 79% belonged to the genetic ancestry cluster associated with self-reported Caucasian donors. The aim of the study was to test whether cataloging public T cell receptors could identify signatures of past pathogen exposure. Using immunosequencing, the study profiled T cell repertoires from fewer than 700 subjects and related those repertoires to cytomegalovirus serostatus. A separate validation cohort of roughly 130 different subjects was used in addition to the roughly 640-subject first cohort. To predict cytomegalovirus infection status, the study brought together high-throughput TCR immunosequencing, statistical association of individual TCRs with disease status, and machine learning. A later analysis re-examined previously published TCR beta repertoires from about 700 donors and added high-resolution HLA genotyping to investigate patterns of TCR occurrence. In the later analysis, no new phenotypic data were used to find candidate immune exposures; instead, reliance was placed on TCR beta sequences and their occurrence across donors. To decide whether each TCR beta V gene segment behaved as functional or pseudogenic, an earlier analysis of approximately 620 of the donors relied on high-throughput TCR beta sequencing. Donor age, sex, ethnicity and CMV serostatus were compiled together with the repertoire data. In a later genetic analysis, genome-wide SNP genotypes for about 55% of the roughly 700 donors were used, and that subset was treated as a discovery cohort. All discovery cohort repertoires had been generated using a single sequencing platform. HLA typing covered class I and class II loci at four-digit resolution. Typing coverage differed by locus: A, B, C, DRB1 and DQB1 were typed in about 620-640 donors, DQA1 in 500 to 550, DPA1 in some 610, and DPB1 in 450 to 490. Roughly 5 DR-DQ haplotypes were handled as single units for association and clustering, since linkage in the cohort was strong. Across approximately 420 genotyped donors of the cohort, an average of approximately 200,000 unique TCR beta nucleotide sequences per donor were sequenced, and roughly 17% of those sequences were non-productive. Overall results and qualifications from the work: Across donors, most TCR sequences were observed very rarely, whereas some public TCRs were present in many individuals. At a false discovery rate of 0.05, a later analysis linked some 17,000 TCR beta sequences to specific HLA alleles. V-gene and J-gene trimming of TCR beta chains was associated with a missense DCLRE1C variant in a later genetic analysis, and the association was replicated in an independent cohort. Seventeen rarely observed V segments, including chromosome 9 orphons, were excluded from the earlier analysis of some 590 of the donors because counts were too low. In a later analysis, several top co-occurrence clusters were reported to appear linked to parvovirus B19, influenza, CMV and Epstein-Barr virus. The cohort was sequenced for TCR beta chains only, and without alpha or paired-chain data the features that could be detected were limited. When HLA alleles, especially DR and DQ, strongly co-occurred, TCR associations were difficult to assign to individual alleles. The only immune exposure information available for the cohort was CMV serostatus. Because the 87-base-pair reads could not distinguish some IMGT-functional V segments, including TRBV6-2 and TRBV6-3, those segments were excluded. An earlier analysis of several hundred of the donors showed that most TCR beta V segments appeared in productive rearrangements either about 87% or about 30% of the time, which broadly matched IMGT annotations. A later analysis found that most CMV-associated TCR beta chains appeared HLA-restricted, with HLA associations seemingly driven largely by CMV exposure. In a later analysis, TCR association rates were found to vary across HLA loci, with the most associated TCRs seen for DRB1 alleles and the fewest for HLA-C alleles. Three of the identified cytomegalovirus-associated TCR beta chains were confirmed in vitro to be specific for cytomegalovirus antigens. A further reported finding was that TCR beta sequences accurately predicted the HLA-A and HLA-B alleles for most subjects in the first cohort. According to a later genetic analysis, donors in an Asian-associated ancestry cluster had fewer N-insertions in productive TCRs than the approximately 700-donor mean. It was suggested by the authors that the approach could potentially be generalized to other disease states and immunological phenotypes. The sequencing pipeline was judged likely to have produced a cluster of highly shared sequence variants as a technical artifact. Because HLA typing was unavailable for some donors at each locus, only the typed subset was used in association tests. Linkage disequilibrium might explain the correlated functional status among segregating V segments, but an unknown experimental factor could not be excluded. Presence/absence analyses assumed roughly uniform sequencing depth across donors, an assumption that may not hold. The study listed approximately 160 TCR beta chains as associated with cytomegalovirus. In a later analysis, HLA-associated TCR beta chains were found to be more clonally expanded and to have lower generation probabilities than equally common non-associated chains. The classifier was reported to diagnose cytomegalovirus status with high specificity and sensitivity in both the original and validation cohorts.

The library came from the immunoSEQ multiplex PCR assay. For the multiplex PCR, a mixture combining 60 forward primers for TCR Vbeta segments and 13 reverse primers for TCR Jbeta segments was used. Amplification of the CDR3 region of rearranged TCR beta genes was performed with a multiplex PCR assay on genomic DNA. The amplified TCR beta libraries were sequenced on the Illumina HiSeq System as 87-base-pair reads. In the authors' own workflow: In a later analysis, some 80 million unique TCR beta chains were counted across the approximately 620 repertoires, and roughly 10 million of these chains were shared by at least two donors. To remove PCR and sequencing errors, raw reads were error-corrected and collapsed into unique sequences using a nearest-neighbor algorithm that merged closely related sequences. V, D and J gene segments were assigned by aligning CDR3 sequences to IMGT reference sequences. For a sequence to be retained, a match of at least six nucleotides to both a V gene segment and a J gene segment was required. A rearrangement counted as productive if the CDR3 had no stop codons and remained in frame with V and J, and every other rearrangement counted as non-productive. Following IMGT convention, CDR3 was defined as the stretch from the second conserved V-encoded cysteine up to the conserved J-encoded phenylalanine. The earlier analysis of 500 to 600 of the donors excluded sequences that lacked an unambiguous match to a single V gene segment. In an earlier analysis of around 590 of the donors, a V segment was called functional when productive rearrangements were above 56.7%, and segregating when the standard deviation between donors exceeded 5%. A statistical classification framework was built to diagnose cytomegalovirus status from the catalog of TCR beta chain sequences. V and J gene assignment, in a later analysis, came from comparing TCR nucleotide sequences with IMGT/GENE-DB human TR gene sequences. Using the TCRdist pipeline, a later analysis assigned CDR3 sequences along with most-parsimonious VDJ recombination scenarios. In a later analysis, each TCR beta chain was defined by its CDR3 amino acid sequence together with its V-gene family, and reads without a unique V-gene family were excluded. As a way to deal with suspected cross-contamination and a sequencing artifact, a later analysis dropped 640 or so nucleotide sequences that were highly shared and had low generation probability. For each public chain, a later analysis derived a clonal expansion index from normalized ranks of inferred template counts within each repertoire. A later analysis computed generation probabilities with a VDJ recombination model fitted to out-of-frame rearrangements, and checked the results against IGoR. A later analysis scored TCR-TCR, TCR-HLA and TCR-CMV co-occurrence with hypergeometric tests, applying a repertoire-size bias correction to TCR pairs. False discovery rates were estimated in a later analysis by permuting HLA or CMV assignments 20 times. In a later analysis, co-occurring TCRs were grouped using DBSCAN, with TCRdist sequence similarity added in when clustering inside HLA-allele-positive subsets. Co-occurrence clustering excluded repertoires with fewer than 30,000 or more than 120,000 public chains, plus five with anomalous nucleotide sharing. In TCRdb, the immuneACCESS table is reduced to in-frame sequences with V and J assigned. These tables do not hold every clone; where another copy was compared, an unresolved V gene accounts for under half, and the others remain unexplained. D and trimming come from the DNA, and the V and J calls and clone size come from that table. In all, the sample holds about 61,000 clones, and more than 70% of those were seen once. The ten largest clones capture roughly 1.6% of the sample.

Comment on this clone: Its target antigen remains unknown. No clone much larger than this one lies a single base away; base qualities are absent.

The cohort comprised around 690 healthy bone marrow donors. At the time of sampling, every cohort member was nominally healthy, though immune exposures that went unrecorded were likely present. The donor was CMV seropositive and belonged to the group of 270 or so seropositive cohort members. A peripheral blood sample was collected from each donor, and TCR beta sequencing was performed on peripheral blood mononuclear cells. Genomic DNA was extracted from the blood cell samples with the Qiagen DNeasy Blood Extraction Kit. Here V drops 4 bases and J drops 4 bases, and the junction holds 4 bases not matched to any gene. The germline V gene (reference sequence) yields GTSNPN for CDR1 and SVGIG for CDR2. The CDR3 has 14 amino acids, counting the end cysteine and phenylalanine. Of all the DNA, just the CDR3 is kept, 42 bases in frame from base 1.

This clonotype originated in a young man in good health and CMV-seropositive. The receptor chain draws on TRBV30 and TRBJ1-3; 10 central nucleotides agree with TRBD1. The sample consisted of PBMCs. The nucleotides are TGTGCCTGGACACGACAGGGGGCCGGAAACACCATATATTTT. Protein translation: CAWTRQGAGNTIYF.